The clone carrying this T cell receptor beta chain has ten or more counts. TCRdb called the RACE reads again in MiXCR, with one record for every CDR3 protein. The table shows 330,000 or so distinct CDR3 sequences, with about 6% occurring only once. The CDR3 sequence is 13 residues long. Per the germline V gene, CDR1 is ENHRY and CDR2 is SYGVKD. V was shortened by 5 bases and J by 1 base, with 8 bases between the two germline ends. The sample belongs to a study of human T cells and chemical hapten exposure. Time point denoted: patch test 2, 6 weeks after DPC sensitization. Treatment in this sample: therapeutic diphenylcyclopropenone sensitization with weekly scalp DPC.

Sequencing was performed on whole blood, taken in connection with sensitization to the hapten diphenylcyclopropenone (DPC). This sequence was found in a woman in her late teens or twenties with alopecia areata. Some clones in this sample may be carry-over from other donors' samples. This chain connects TRBV10-3 to TRBJ1-2, with a weak D call TRBD1 (5 bases). The CDR3 loop is CAISFQGNYGYTF. The CDR3, as DNA: TGTGCCATCAGTTTCCAGGGTAACTATGGCTACACCTTC.